Shown below are 32 T cell receptor beta chains from a single sample sequenced in a study of early T cells in non-severe SARS-CoV-2 infection. A single record per CDR3 protein comes from TCRdb applying MiXCR to the 5' RACE reads. The sample lists under 70,000 distinct CDR3 sequences, roughly 12% occurring once. Sequencing input: whole blood. The receptors originated from an adult who was a healthcare worker with PCR-confirmed SARS-CoV-2 infection or an uninfected control (not recorded which).

The rearrangement uses TRBV3-1 and TRBJ2-7; D is undetermined. Trimming cost V 0 bases and J 6 bases, with 6 bases left between them. Germline V lookup: CDR1 LGHDT, CDR2 YNNKEL (reference sequence). This CDR3 contains 12 residues. CDR3 nucleotides: TGTGCCAGCAGCCAAGAAACGGGCGAGCAGTACTTC. It specifies CASSQETGEQYF.

This clonotype was seen ten or more times. This chain joins TRBV3-1 and TRBJ2-1, with D tentatively TRBD2 (5 bases). Germline V gives CDR1 LGHDT, CDR2 YNNKEL (reference sequence). The CDR3 has 13 amino acids. The germline V and J ends were trimmed by 0 bases and 7 bases, with 7 bases remaining between them. CDR3 sequence (DNA): TGTGCCAGCAGCCAAGATTGGAGGAATGAGCAGTTCTTC. Protein: CASSQDWRNEQFF.

The chain has TRBV29-1 and TRBJ2-3, with a tentative D call TRBD2 (6 bases). The CDR3 is 14 residues long. The V gene's germline CDR1 is SQVTM and CDR2 ANQGSEA. Trimming cost V 5 bases and J 0 bases, with 12 bases left between them. This CDR3 is CSVSGLASTDTQYF. The CDR3 DNA reads as TGCAGCGTTTCGGGGCTAGCGAGCACAGATACGCAGTATTTT.

This clonotype came up a few times. At one boundary the junction diverges from the germline segment, which might be a read error. The chain links TRBV7-7 to TRBJ2-3; 14 bases are shared with TRBD2. The CDR3 sequence is 16 residues long. Looked up from germline, CDR1 is SSHAT and CDR2 is FNYEAQ (reference sequence). CDR3 nucleotide sequence: TGTGCTAGCAGCCGCGGGGGACTAGCGGGAGAAGATACGCAGTATTTT. Its protein product is CASSRGGLAGEDTQYF.

The chain recombines TRBV7-2 with TRBJ2-3, with TRBD1 as a possible D gene (6 bases). The germline V gene has CDR1 SGHTA and CDR2 FQGNSA. CDR3 length: 15 residues. Trimming removed 1 base at V and 3 bases at J, with 11 bases between. DNA for the CDR3: TGTGCCAGCAGCTTAGGTGCCAGGGGAACAGATACGCAGTATTTT. Translation gives CASSLGARGTDTQYF.

This clonotype has just a few counts. V is TRBV5-1 and J is TRBJ2-7; TRBD1 agrees at 8 bases. J was trimmed by 5 bases and V by 5 bases; bases with no gene match: 12. CDR3 length: 15 residues. CDR1 is SGHRS, CDR2 YFSETQ, per germline. The CDR3 DNA follows: TGCGCCAGCAGTCGTCAGGGGGCAGGGATGGACGAGCAGTACTTC. As protein: CASSRQGAGMDEQYF.

The rearrangement uses TRBV7-9 and TRBJ2-2; D remains unclear. Germline CDR1 SEHNR, CDR2 FQNEAQ (reference sequence). Trimming shortened V by 6 bases and J by 6 bases, and 14 bases separated the two germline ends. The CDR3 is made up of 14 amino acids. The CDR3 protein is CASRPGRAPGELFF. The CDR3 DNA sequence: TGTGCCAGCAGGCCGGGCCGAGCCCCCGGGGAGCTGTTTTTT.

The rearrangement uses TRBV5-1 and TRBJ2-7, with D hard to call. Germline V gene data show CDR1 as SGHRS and CDR2 as YFSETQ. V shed 0 bases and J shed 3 bases, with 7 bases lying between them. The CDR3 has 13 amino acids. The CDR3 nucleotides read TGCGCCAGCAGCTTGGGGCAGTACTACGAGCAGTACTTC. This codes for CASSLGQYYEQYF.

The chain uses TRBV14 and TRBJ2-2; 7 bases are shared with TRBD1. From germline, CDR1 is SGHDN and CDR2 FVKESK. The CDR3 has 16 amino acids. V trimming: 2 bases; J trimming: 3 bases; junction bases outside the gene matches: 6. CDR3 nucleotides: TGTGCCAGCAGCCAACTAGAGGGGGCCCACACCGGGGAGCTGTTTTTT. This gives the protein CASSQLEGAHTGELFF.

This clonotype showed up just a few times. This chain uses TRBV12-3 or TRBV12-4 with TRBJ2-1, with 9 positions matching TRBD1. This CDR3 is built from 15 residues. J lost 3 bases, V lost 1 base, and 1 base had no gene match. In DNA form, the CDR3 reads TGTGCCAGCAGTTTAGGGGACAGGGTCTACAATGAGCAGTTCTTC. Residues: CASSLGDRVYNEQFF.

In its sample, this clonotype was seen many times. The DNA of the CDR3 is TGTGCCAGCAGTGAAGTACAGGGATTTGCTGAAGCTTTCTTT. Protein: CASSEVQGFAEAFF. The genes are TRBV2 and TRBJ1-1; D is possibly TRBD1 (6 bases). The CDR3 covers 14 residues. Looked up from germline, CDR1 is SNHLY and CDR2 is FYNNEI. Deletions cut 1 base from V and 6 bases from J, with 12 bases between.

This clonotype was detected ten times or more. V is TRBV5-4 and J is TRBJ2-7, with D uncertain. Trimming stripped 4 bases from V and 1 base from J, with 9 bases between. Germline-derived CDR1 and CDR2 are SGHNT and YYREEE (reference sequence). The CDR3 consists of 13 residues. CDR3 in amino acids: CASSALGSYEQYF. The CDR3 bases are TGTGCCAGCAGCGCTTTGGGGTCCTACGAGCAGTACTTC.

This clonotype was seen only a few times. The rearrangement uses TRBV29-1 and TRBJ2-3; D not certain. V was clipped by 7 bases and J by 0 bases, with 5 bases between them. CDR1 is SQVTM, CDR2 ANQGSEA, per germline. The CDR3 has 11 residues. As DNA, the CDR3 is TGCAGCGGTACAAGCACAGATACGCAGTATTTT. Residues: CSGTSTDTQYF.

The sample holds a few counts of this clonotype. This chain uses TRBV7-2 with TRBJ2-7; TRBD1 is a possible D gene (6 bases). The V and J ends lost 3 bases and 6 bases respectively, with 15 bases between them. The CDR3 consists of 14 residues. CDR1 and CDR2 (germline): SGHTA, FQGNSA. For the CDR3, the DNA is TGTGCCAGCAGCTTTCAGGGGTTACGCGGCGAGCAGTACTTC. It specifies CASSFQGLRGEQYF.

This clonotype showed up many times. The genes are TRBV11-2 and TRBJ1-1; D not certain. Germline V lookup: CDR1 SGHAT, CDR2 FQNNGV. This CDR3 contains 13 residues. Trimming took 0 bases from V and 6 from J, leaving 8 bases between them. DNA for the CDR3: TGTGCCAGCAGCTTAGATCCAGAAGCTGAAGCTTTCTTT. Its protein product is CASSLDPEAEAFF.

The chain has TRBV15 and TRBJ2-7; a weak D match, TRBD2 (5 bases). CDR1 and CDR2 from the germline V gene are LNHNV and YYDKDF (reference sequence). The CDR3 spans 15 residues. Deletions cut 0 bases from V and 0 bases from J, with 9 bases between. CDR3 bases: TGTGCCACCAGCAGAGATTTAGGGAGCTCCTACGAGCAGTACTTC. It encodes CATSRDLGSSYEQYF.

This clonotype was counted a few times. The chain joins TRBV5-6 to TRBJ2-7; maybe TRBD2 (5 bases). The CDR3 loop spans 17 amino acids. V dropped 7 bases and J dropped 5 bases, with 28 bases sitting between them. The V gene's germline CDR1 is SGHDT and CDR2 YYEEEE. The CDR3 sequence is CASEVRALRSIYNEQYF. CDR3 DNA: TGTGCCAGCGAGGTGAGGGCCCTGCGGTCAATCTATAACGAGCAGTACTTC.

This sequence joins TRBV12-3 or TRBV12-4 and TRBJ2-7; TRBD1 matches 7 bases. This CDR3 is built from 13 residues. The V segment lost 6 bases and the J segment 5 bases; nucleotides outside the gene matches: 7. This CDR3 is CASRGQLFNEQYF. The DNA for the CDR3 is TGTGCCAGCAGGGGACAGTTGTTCAACGAGCAGTACTTC.

The rearrangement joins TRBV6-4 to TRBJ2-3, with a tentative D call TRBD1 (6 bases). Germline V gene data show CDR1 as MRHNA and CDR2 as SNTAGT. V gave up 3 bases and J gave up 4 bases, with 8 bases separating them. The CDR3 loop spans 13 amino acids. CDR3 loop: CASSEGAADTQYF. In DNA form, the CDR3 reads TGTGCCAGCAGTGAGGGGGCGGCAGATACGCAGTATTTT.

This rearrangement joins TRBV12-3 or TRBV12-4 to TRBJ2-1; 8 bases are shared with TRBD2. The J segment lost 5 bases and the V segment lost 6 bases, leaving 9 bases of the junction unmatched. The CDR3 is 15 residues long. In nucleotides, the CDR3 is TGTGCCAGCAGCACGGGAGGGAGGGGGGACAATGAGCAGTTCTTC. It yields the protein CASSTGGRGDNEQFF.

This clonotype occurred a few times. V usage is TRBV12-3 or TRBV12-4 and J usage is TRBJ2-7; D is tentatively TRBD1 or TRBD2 (7 bases each). Trimming cost V 3 bases and J 1 base, with 19 bases left between them. The CDR3 covers 17 residues. CDR3 DNA sequence: TGTGCCAGCAGTTTTTCTTGGGGAGGGGGCCCTTCCTACGAGCAGTACTTC. Translation gives CASSFSWGGGPSYEQYF.

This clonotype showed up just a few times. The chain is built from TRBV19 and TRBJ2-7; D may be TRBD2 (5 bases). Germline V lookup: CDR1 LNHDA, CDR2 SQIVND (reference sequence). This CDR3 contains 15 residues. Between the trimmed V and J ends, which lost 2 bases and 3 bases, there was a span of 14 bases. This chain's CDR3 is CASSITGEGNYEQYF. The CDR3 DNA sequence: TGTGCCAGTAGTATAACCGGGGAAGGAAACTACGAGCAGTACTTC.

The chain's CDR3 is CASSTDRGNQPQHF. CDR3 DNA: TGTGCCAGCAGCACGGACAGGGGCAATCAGCCCCAGCATTTT. The rearrangement links TRBV11-2 to TRBJ1-5; 8 bases line up with TRBD1. Germline assignment: CDR1 SGHAT and CDR2 FQNNGV. This CDR3 region has 14 residues. The trim removed 5 bases at V and 2 bases at J, leaving 2 bases unmatched.

This clonotype has a handful of counts. J is TRBJ2-2 and V is TRBV4-3; 9 nucleotides agree with TRBD1. Germline V gene sequence: CDR1 LGHNA, CDR2 YSLEER. J lost 4 bases, V lost 5 bases, and 5 bases had no gene match. CDR3 length: 15 amino acids. DNA for the CDR3: TGCGCCAGCAGCACGGGACAGGGAAGCACCGGGGAGCTGTTTTTT. Translated, it gives CASSTGQGSTGELFF.

The chain carries TRBV6-1 and TRBJ2-1, with TRBD2 identical over 14 bases. Looked up from germline, CDR1 is MNHNS and CDR2 is SASEGT. The CDR3 length is 15 residues. J lost 8 bases, V lost 4 bases, and 4 bases had no gene match. CDR3 coding DNA: TGTGCCAGCAGTGGCGGACTAGCGGGAGGCCATGAGCAGTTCTTC. It yields the protein CASSGGLAGGHEQFF.

This clonotype has only a few counts. This chain links TRBV5-5 with TRBJ2-5; 7 nucleotides agree with TRBD1. The CDR3 loop spans 16 amino acids. Germline CDR1 reads SGHKS; CDR2 reads YYEKEE (reference sequence). J was trimmed by 4 bases and V by 0 bases; bases with no gene match: 9. CDR3 nucleotides: TGTGCCAGCAGCTTGGCGGGACAGACCCCCAGAGAGACCCAGTACTTC. It codes for CASSLAGQTPRETQYF. The full variable domain, completed using reference TRBV5-5 and TRBJ2-5, is DAGVTQSPTHLIKTRGQQVTLRCSPISGHKSVSWYQQVLGQGPQFIFQYYEKEERGRGNFPDRFSARQFPNYSSELNVNALLLGDSALYLCASSLAGQTPRETQYFGPGTRLLVL.

There are a few counts of this clonotype. The CDR3 DNA is TGTGCCAGCAGTCCCCAGGGACAGCCCCAGCATTTT. Translation gives CASSPQGQPQHF. The chain uses TRBV27 and TRBJ1-5; weak D call: TRBD1 (5 bases). The germline gives CDR1 MNHEY, CDR2 SMNVEV (reference sequence). CDR3 length: 12 residues. V shed 5 bases and J shed 7 bases, with 9 bases lying between them.

There are many counts of this clonotype. The rearrangement uses TRBV6-1 and TRBJ1-1; D gene uncertain. V lost 3 bases and J 4 bases, leaving 6 bases between the germline ends. Germline V gives CDR1 MNHNS, CDR2 SASEGT. The CDR3 totals 12 residues. The CDR3 region has the DNA TGTGCCAGCAGTGACAGGTTCACTGAAGCTTTCTTT. This encodes CASSDRFTEAFF.

V and J are TRBV11-2 and TRBJ2-7, with 8 bases lining up with TRBD1. Losses at the gene ends were 5 bases for V and 5 bases for J; bases not matched to a gene: 11. CDR1 and CDR2 (germline): SGHAT, FQNNGV. The CDR3 runs 15 residues. The CDR3, as DNA: TGTGCCAGCAGCCAAGCCGGGACAGGTAGCCACGAGCAGTACTTC. Translation: CASSQAGTGSHEQYF.

The chain recombines TRBV2 with TRBJ1-1; D not certain. Germline loops: CDR1 SNHLY, CDR2 FYNNEI. This CDR3 spans 11 amino acids. Trimming removed 9 bases from V and 3 bases from J, with 8 bases in between. The CDR3 DNA reads as TGTGCCAGTGGGGATTACACTGAAGCTTTCTTT. Translating it yields CASGDYTEAFF. The whole variable domain, filled in from reference TRBV2 and TRBJ1-1, reads EPEVTQTPSHQVTQMGQEVILRCVPISNHLYFYWYRQILGQKVEFLVSFYNNEISEKSEIFDDQFSVERPDGSNFTLKIRSTKLEDSAMYFCASGDYTEAFFGQGTRLTVV.

This clonotype came up many times. The missing conserved phenylalanine or tryptophan at the end of this CDR3 makes a read error likely. Because the CDR3's place on the DNA is in doubt, the DNA is left out and the CDR3 is given as listed by TCRdb. The rearrangement uses TRBV20-1 and TRBJ1-5; the table calls TRBD1, which could not be checked here. Both ends counted, the CDR3 spans 9 residues. Germline CDR1 and CDR2: DFQATT and SNEGSKA (reference sequence). CDR3 region: CSARGSLGL.

In this sample, this clonotype turned up many times. The V and J genes are TRBV18 and TRBJ2-1; D is undetermined. Germline CDR1 is KGHSH and CDR2 is LQKENI. V was cut by 5 bases and J by 1 base, with 9 bases left in between. The CDR3 runs to 14 residues. This CDR3 is CASSDLRSYNEQFF. Written as DNA, the CDR3 is TGTGCCAGCTCAGACCTACGATCCTACAATGAGCAGTTCTTC.